The 17 T cell receptor beta chains presented below share a single source sample, sequenced in a study of T cells expressing NK-cell markers. From the 5' RACE reads, TCRdb lists one entry per CDR3 protein and no DNA. The listing records approximately 440,000 distinct CDR3 sequences. Sequenced: blood T cells: a sorted CD56 or NKG2C T cell subset, CD4+ or CD8+ T cells, or bulk PBMC T cells (not recorded which). The receptors were gathered from a woman between 50 and 59 years old in good health.

CDR3 sequence: CASSLGAATTGRANVLTF. V and J are TRBV5-5 and TRBJ2-6; TCRdb's D call of TRBD1 is untestable without DNA. CDR1 is SGHKS and CDR2 is YYEKEE in the germline V gene (reference sequence). This CDR3 spans 18 amino acids.

The chain couples TRBV7-2 to TRBJ1-5; the TRBD1 assignment by TCRdb is unverifiable without DNA. CDR3 length: 15 amino acids. Germline V gives CDR1 SGHTA, CDR2 FQGNSA. CDR3 protein: CASSFGTGGFEPQHF.

This chain joins TRBV4-1 and TRBJ2-3; with no DNA, the TCRdb D assignment of TRBD2 cannot be verified. Germline V gives CDR1 MGHRA, CDR2 YSYEKL. The CDR3 extends over 17 amino acids. CDR3: CASSQERREASTDTQYF.

The chain couples TRBV5-1 to TRBJ1-1; TCRdb's D call of TRBD1 is untestable without DNA. The CDR3 is 13 amino acids. CDR1 and CDR2 from the germline V gene are SGHRS and YFSETQ. CDR3 sequence: CASSLAGGREAFF.

The chain recombines TRBV6-2 or TRBV6-3 with TRBJ2-3; TCRdb names TRBD2, which stays unverified in the absence of DNA. The CDR3 is 16 amino acids. Germline CDR1 reads MNHEY; CDR2 reads SVGEGT. CDR3 in amino acids: CASSYPSGRGSDTQYF.

The chain joins TRBV29-1 to TRBJ2-7; checking the TCRdb D call of TRBD1 is not possible without DNA. Germline CDR1 reads SQVTM; CDR2 reads ANQGSEA. The CDR3 loop spans 13 amino acids. This CDR3 is CSVEPPGQLEQYF.

V and J are TRBV4-1 and TRBJ2-5; absent DNA, TCRdb's TRBD2 call cannot be checked. This CDR3 is built from 16 residues. Per the germline V gene, CDR1 is MGHRA and CDR2 is YSYEKL. CDR3 sequence reads: CASSQEYAGGVETQYF.

Here the CDR3 reads CASSDLSGLAGARTGELFF. The chain employs TRBV2 and TRBJ2-2; TCRdb's assignment of TRBD2 cannot be checked, as there is no DNA. CDR3 length: 19 amino acids. Germline-derived CDR1 and CDR2 are SNHLY and FYNNEI.

This rearrangement joins TRBV12-3 or TRBV12-4 to TRBJ2-3; the D call from TCRdb, TRBD2, cannot be confirmed without DNA. The length of the CDR3 is 15 residues. The CDR3 reads CASSPLREGTDTQYF.

The chain recombines TRBV19 with TRBJ2-7; without DNA, the TCRdb call of TRBD2 cannot be checked. From germline, CDR1 is LNHDA and CDR2 SQIVND (reference sequence). This CDR3 spans 12 amino acids. The CDR3 protein is CASSSGIYEQYF. Combining the CDR3 with reference TRBV19 and TRBJ2-7 gives the whole variable domain DGGITQSPKYLFRKEGQNVTLSCEQNLNHDAMYWYRQDPGQGLRLIYYSQIVNDFQKGDIAEGYSVSREKKESFPLTVTSAQKNPTAFYLCASSSGIYEQYFGPGTRLTVT.

V gene TRBV29-1 combines with J gene TRBJ2-7; TCRdb calls TRBD2, which cannot be checked without DNA. The germline V gene encodes CDR1 SQVTM and CDR2 ANQGSEA. The CDR3 spans 13 residues. CDR3 sequence: CSVEQGGIGEQYF.

The V and J genes are TRBV24-1 and TRBJ2-7; TCRdb designates TRBD1, a call that cannot be tested without DNA. The CDR3 sequence is 12 residues long. CDR1 and CDR2 from the germline V gene are KGHDR and SFDVKD. This CDR3 reads CATSATGGEQYF.

This rearrangement joins TRBV19 to TRBJ1-1. Germline V lookup: CDR1 LNHDA, CDR2 SQIVND (reference sequence). There are 13 residues in the CDR3. CDR3 region: CATRHLANTEAFF.

This chain uses TRBV3-1 with TRBJ2-5; TCRdb's D call, TRBD2, is unchecked because there is no DNA. From germline, CDR1 is LGHDT and CDR2 YNNKEL (reference sequence). The CDR3 spans 15 residues. The CDR3 here is CASSHVSGREETQYF.

V gene TRBV12-3 or TRBV12-4 combines with J gene TRBJ1-5. This CDR3 region has 13 residues. CDR3 region: CASGWGLNQPQHF.

This chain links TRBV29-1 with TRBJ2-1; the TCRdb call, TRBD1, lacks DNA for checking. CDR1 and CDR2 (germline): SQVTM, ANQGSEA. This CDR3 spans 15 amino acids. The CDR3: CSAPLGQASYNEQFF.

This chain links TRBV12-3 or TRBV12-4 with TRBJ1-5; the D call of TRBD1 rests on TCRdb alone, since no DNA is present to check it. The CDR3 sequence is 16 residues long. CDR3 sequence: CASRARQDPLGQPQHF.